The 21 T cell receptor beta chains below all came from one sample that was sequenced in a study of OX40 agonist ivuxolimab in advanced cancers. Assay: immunoSEQ multiplex PCR; the TCRdb copy retains only in-frame clones and omits some. The sample holds 36,000 or so clones, around 73% seen once. Sequencing used CD4+ or CD8+ T cells sorted from blood, obtained in a trial of the OX40 agonist ivuxolimab. These receptors originate from an adult with an advanced solid tumor such as melanoma, head and neck, liver or kidney cancer.

The chain has TRBV10-3 and TRBJ2-7, with a weak D call TRBD1 (5 bases). This CDR3 comprises 17 residues. Germline V gene lookup returns CDR1 ENHRY and CDR2 SYGVKD. V was trimmed by 4 bases and J by 4 bases, leaving 23 bases between them. CDR3 in amino acids: CAISAPPEDSLVYEQYF. In nucleotides, the CDR3 is TGTGCCATCAGTGCCCCCCCCGAAGACAGCTTAGTATACGAGCAGTACTTC.

The J gene is TRBJ2-1, the V gene TRBV7-8, with D uncertain. The ends were cut back, 3 bases at V and 1 base at J, with 13 bases in the middle. This CDR3 spans 16 amino acids. Per germline, CDR1 SGHVS and CDR2 FQNEAQ. In nucleotides, the CDR3 is TGTGCCAGCAGCTTCCCGAGCGCCTATTCCTACAATGAGCAGTTCTTC. Translation: CASSFPSAYSYNEQFF.

The chain couples TRBV9 to TRBJ2-7; no reliable D call. The CDR3 runs to 17 residues. Trimming took 2 bases from V and 5 from J, leaving 23 bases between them. CDR1 is SGDLS and CDR2 is YYNGEE in the germline V gene. The CDR3 DNA reads TGTGCCAGCAGCGTTGGTGGCGGAGCCAAGGACCTACACGAGCAGTACTTC. Translated, it gives CASSVGGGAKDLHEQYF. The full variable domain, its missing parts supplied by reference TRBV9 and TRBJ2-7, is DSGVTQTPKHLITATGQRVTLRCSPRSGDLSVYWYQQSLDQGLQFLIQYYNGEERAKGNILERFSAQQFPDLHSELNLSSLELGDSALYFCASSVGGGAKDLHEQYFGPGTRLTVT.

The chain uses TRBV7-2 and TRBJ1-3, with TRBD1 matching 7 bases. Germline CDR1 is SGHTA and CDR2 is FQGNSA. The length of the CDR3 is 18 residues. With V trimmed by 2 bases and J by 0 bases, 10 bases remained unmatched. CDR3 bases: TGTGCCAGCAGCTTATCGCAGGAGGGGGCCTACTCTGGAAACACCATATATTTT. It codes for CASSLSQEGAYSGNTIYF.

CDR3 in amino acids: CASSQGGGGPNEQFF. DNA of the CDR3: TGCGCCAGCAGCCAAGGCGGAGGGGGGCCAAATGAGCAGTTCTTC. The genes are TRBV4-3 and TRBJ2-1; the D gene could be TRBD1 or TRBD2 (6 bases each). The CDR3 totals 15 residues. V lost 1 base and J 7 bases, leaving 14 bases between the germline ends. Per the germline V gene, CDR1 is LGHNA and CDR2 is YSLEER.

This clone is a singleton in its sample. The chain couples TRBV9 to TRBJ2-5; 10 nucleotides match TRBD2. Trimming took 0 bases from V and 0 from J; bases not matched to a gene: 2. There are 16 residues in the CDR3. Looked up from germline, CDR1 is SGDLS and CDR2 is YYNGEE. In nucleotides, the CDR3 is TGTGCCAGCAGCGTAGGACTAGCGGGTTACCAAGAGACCCAGTACTTC. Translated: CASSVGLAGYQETQYF.

The chain has TRBV4-1 and TRBJ2-5; D is possibly TRBD1 or TRBD2 (6 bases each). Trimming removed 0 bases at V and 4 bases at J, with 18 bases between. Germline CDR1 reads MGHRA; CDR2 reads YSYEKL. The CDR3 has 17 amino acids. The CDR3 loop reads CASSQDRVGGSRETQYF. In DNA, the CDR3 is TGCGCCAGCAGCCAAGATCGGGTCGGGGGCTCCCGAGAGACCCAGTACTTC.

The chain uses TRBV9 and TRBJ1-3; TRBD1 aligns across 8 bases. V was clipped by 3 bases and J by 5 bases; unmatched bases: 16. Germline CDR1 and CDR2: SGDLS and YYNGEE. This CDR3 is built from 18 residues. As DNA, the CDR3 is TGTGCCAGCAGCGGACAGGGGACCTCCCGAGAGGGGCGAAACACCATATATTTT. Protein sequence: CASSGQGTSREGRNTIYF.

J is TRBJ2-7 and V is TRBV30; D is perhaps TRBD1 (6 bases). V lost 4 bases and J 2 bases, leaving 18 bases between the germline ends. CDR1 GTSNPN and CDR2 SVGIG come from the germline V gene (reference sequence). The CDR3 is made up of 15 amino acids. The CDR3 protein is CAWTGQQTLPYEQYF. The CDR3 DNA is TGTGCCTGGACGGGACAACAGACTTTACCCTACGAGCAGTACTTC.

J is TRBJ2-5 and V is TRBV5-6; no clear D gene. In germline, CDR1 is SGHDT, CDR2 YYEEEE. The CDR3 has 14 residues. Trimming stripped 0 bases from V and 0 bases from J, with 6 bases between. The CDR3 bases are TGTGCCAGCAGCTTGGACAGATACCAAGAGACCCAGTACTTC. This gives the protein CASSLDRYQETQYF. Combining the CDR3 with reference TRBV5-6 and TRBJ2-5 gives the whole variable domain DAGVTQSPTHLIKTRGQQVTLRCSPKSGHDTVSWYQQALGQGPQFIFQYYEEEERQRGNFPDRFSGHQFPNYSSELNVNALLLGDSALYLCASSLDRYQETQYFGPGTRLLVL.

The V call is TRBV29-1, the J call TRBJ1-1; 9 nucleotides match TRBD1. The CDR3 covers 19 residues. With V trimmed by 1 base and J by 3 bases, 18 bases remained unmatched. From germline, CDR1 is SQVTM and CDR2 ANQGSEA. The CDR3 DNA sequence: TGCAGCGTTGAAGCTCCGGGGGACAGGGACAAGGGTTGGGACACTGAAGCTTTCTTT. This sequence encodes CSVEAPGDRDKGWDTEAFF. Combining the CDR3 with reference TRBV29-1 and TRBJ1-1 gives the whole variable domain SAVISQKPSRDICQRGTSLTIQCQVDSQVTMMFWYRQQPGQSLTLIATANQGSEATYESGFVIDKFPISRPNLTFSTLTVSNMSPEDSSIYLCSVEAPGDRDKGWDTEAFFGQGTRLTVV.

The V call is TRBV21-1, the J call TRBJ2-5; the listed D gene, TRBD2, was not tested against the DNA. TRBV21-1 is noted as a pseudogene. The length of the CDR3 is 16 residues. CDR3 in DNA: TGTGCCAGCAGCTCCTCGGGACTAGCGGGCCAAGAGACCCAGTACTTC. Protein product: CASSSSGLAGQETQYF.

The J gene is TRBJ2-3, the V gene TRBV5-1; TRBD1 matches at 11 bases. CDR1 is SGHRS, CDR2 YFSETQ, per germline. This CDR3 contains 17 residues. The junction had 7 bases not matched to a gene; V was cut back by 4 bases and J by 0 bases. CDR3 loop: CASSRTGGRGSTDTQYF. The CDR3 nucleotides are TGCGCCAGCAGCAGGACAGGGGGCAGGGGTAGCACAGATACGCAGTATTTT.

This clone has only a few counts. The V gene is TRBV7-9, the J gene TRBJ2-1, with 11 bases identical to TRBD2. V lost 2 bases and J lost 6; bases outside the gene matches: 9. The CDR3 covers 17 residues. CDR1 SEHNR and CDR2 FQNEAQ come from the germline V gene (reference sequence). Here the CDR3 DNA reads TGTGCCAGCAGCTTAAGCGCTAGCGGGAGGACGGGCAATGAGCAGTTCTTC. Residues: CASSLSASGRTGNEQFF.

The chain couples TRBV4-1 to TRBJ1-4, with D uncertain. The germline CDR1 and CDR2 sequences are MGHRA and YSYEKL. CDR3 length equals 15 residues. The V end lost 4 bases, the J end lost 0 bases, and 9 bases lay between the germline ends. The CDR3 DNA sequence: TGCGCCAGCAGCCTCCGGACCTCAACTAATGAAAAACTGTTTTTT. Protein sequence: CASSLRTSTNEKLFF.

V is TRBV2 and J is TRBJ2-1; D not resolved. The CDR3 is 11 amino acids. The germline gives CDR1 SNHLY, CDR2 FYNNEI. V was clipped by 9 bases and J by 9 bases, with 12 bases between them. CDR3 bases: TGTGCCAGTTCCCCCTTTGGTGAGCAGTTCTTC. Translation: CASSPFGEQFF.

CDR3 nucleotide sequence: TGCAGCGTTGAGGGACAGGGGATAGGGGCCCGTTATGGCTACACCTTC. Residues: CSVEGQGIGARYGYTF. The chain joins TRBV29-1 to TRBJ1-2; 10 bases are a match to TRBD1. J gave up 5 bases and V 3 bases, and 12 bases lay outside the gene matches. This CDR3 has 16 residues. CDR1 is SQVTM, CDR2 ANQGSEA, per germline.

The V gene is TRBV5-1, the J gene TRBJ2-3; D is possibly TRBD1 (6 bases). Germline CDR1 and CDR2: SGHRS and YFSETQ. Trimming left V 0 bases short and J 2 bases short, with 10 bases between. The CDR3 is 15 residues long. The CDR3 loop reads CASSLARQDTDTQYF. DNA for the CDR3: TGCGCCAGCAGCTTGGCAAGACAGGACACAGATACGCAGTATTTT.

This chain links TRBV28 with TRBJ2-3, with a possible D match to TRBD1 (6 bases). The CDR3 is 13 residues long. Germline loops: CDR1 MDHEN, CDR2 SYDVKM. Trimming took off 4 bases at V and 4 bases at J, with 9 bases between the two ends. The CDR3, as DNA: TGTGCCAGCAGTTCATACAGGGCAGATACGCAGTATTTT. This gives the protein CASSSYRADTQYF.

This chain links TRBV11-1 with TRBJ2-1; 9 nucleotides line up with TRBD1. V lost 0 bases and J lost 3; bases outside the gene matches: 6. Germline CDR1 SGHAT, CDR2 FQDESV (reference sequence). The CDR3 is 17 amino acids. The DNA for the CDR3 is TGTGCCAGCAGCTTAGCTCCGGGACAGGGTCTCTACAATGAGCAGTTCTTC. Translated, it gives CASSLAPGQGLYNEQFF.

CDR3 in DNA: TGTGCCAGCAGTGAAGGCTTTGGGAGCGGGAGAGGGGAGACCCAGTACTTC. As protein: CASSEGFGSGRGETQYF. This rearrangement joins TRBV6-1 to TRBJ2-5; 8 positions match TRBD2. The junction had 12 bases not matched to a gene; V was cut back by 1 base and J by 5 bases. From germline, CDR1 is MNHNS and CDR2 SASEGT. This CDR3 region has 17 residues.